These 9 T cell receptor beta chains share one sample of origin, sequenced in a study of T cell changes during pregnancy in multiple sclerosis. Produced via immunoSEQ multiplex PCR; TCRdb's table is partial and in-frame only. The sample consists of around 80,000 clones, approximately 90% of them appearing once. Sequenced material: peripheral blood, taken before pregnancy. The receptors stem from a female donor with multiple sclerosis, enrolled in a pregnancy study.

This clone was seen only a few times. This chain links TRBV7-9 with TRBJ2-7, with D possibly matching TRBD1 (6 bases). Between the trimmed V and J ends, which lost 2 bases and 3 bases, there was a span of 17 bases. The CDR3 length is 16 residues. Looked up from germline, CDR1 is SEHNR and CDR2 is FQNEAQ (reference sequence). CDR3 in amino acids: CASSLSRQGSSYEQYF. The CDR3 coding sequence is TGTGCCAGCAGCTTATCTCGGCAGGGGAGTAGCTACGAGCAGTACTTC.

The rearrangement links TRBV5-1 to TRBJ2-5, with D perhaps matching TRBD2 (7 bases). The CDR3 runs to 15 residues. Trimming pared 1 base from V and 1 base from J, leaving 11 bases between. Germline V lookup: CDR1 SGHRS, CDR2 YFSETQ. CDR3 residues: CASSLTGGPQETQYF. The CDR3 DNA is TGCGCCAGCAGCTTGACCGGGGGGCCCCAAGAGACCCAGTACTTC.

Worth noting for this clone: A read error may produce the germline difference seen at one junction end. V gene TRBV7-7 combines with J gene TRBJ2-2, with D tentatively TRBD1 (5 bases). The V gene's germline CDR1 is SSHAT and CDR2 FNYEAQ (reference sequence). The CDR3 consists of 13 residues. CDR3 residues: CASSQTQGGELFF. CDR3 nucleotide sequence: TGTGCTAGCAGCCAAACTCAGGGCGGGGAGCTGTTTTTT.

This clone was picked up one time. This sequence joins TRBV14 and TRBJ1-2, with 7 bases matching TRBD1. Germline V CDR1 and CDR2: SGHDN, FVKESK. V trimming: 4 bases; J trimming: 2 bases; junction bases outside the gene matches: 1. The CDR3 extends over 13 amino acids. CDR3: CASSLGQNYGYTF. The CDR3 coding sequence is TGTGCCAGCAGCCTGGGACAGAACTATGGCTACACCTTC.

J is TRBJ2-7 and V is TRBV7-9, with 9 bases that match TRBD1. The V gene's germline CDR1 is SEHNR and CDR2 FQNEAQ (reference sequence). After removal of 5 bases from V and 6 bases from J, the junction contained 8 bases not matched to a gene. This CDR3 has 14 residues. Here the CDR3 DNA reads TGTGCCAGCAGCGACCAACAGGGGGCGGGCGAGCAGTACTTC. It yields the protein CASSDQQGAGEQYF.

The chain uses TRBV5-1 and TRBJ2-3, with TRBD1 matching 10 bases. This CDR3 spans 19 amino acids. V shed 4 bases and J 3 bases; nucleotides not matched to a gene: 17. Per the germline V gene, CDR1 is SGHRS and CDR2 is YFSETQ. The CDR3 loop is CASSTQTGGIPGTTDTQYF. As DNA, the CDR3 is TGCGCCAGCAGCACACAGACAGGGGGCATTCCGGGTACGACAGATACGCAGTATTTT.

CDR3 residues: CASSSGGVRETQYF. CDR3 bases: TGTGCCAGCAGCTCAGGGGGAGTCCGCGAGACCCAGTACTTC. The gene calls are TRBV7-3 and TRBJ2-5; 7 nucleotides match TRBD1. The CDR3 extends over 14 amino acids. Germline V gene sequence: CDR1 SGHTA, CDR2 FQGTGA. V shed 4 bases and J 5 bases; nucleotides not matched to a gene: 7.

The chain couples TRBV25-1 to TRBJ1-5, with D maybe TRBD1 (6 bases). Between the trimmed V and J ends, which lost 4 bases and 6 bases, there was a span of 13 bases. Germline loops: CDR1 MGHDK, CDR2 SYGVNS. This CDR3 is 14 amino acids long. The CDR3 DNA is TGTGCCAGCAGTGCCCCTGGGGGCATTCAGCCCCAGCATTTT. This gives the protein CASSAPGGIQPQHF.

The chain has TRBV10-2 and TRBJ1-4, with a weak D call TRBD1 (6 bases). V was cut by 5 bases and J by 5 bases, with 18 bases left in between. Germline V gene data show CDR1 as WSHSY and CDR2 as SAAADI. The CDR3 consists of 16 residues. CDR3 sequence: CASSPGQRVSNEKLFF. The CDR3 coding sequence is TGCGCCAGCAGTCCCGGACAGAGGGTATCAAATGAAAAACTGTTTTTT.